This T cell receptor beta chain was captured by sequencing in a study of blood T cell repertoires in COVID-19. The authors' processing: Nucleated cell counts were estimated from reference gene primer amplification. The data were produced by immunoSEQ multiplex PCR, yet TCRdb's version contains in-frame clones alone and is incomplete. The V and J calls and the clone size are those of that table, but D and trimming were determined from the DNA. The table records about 38,000 clones, about 88% of them present only once. The CDR3 runs 16 residues. The V and J ends lost 3 bases and 5 bases respectively, with 22 bases between them. Germline-derived CDR1 and CDR2 are DFQATT and SNEGSKA (reference sequence).

The sequence came from a man aged 65 to 79 with active COVID-19. The material sequenced was peripheral blood. The gene calls are TRBV20-1 and TRBJ1-1; D may be TRBD1 (5 bases). The CDR3 sequence: CSASGGVTSVWTEAFF. In nucleotides, the CDR3 is TGCAGTGCTAGTGGGGGAGTTACTTCCGTTTGGACTGAAGCTTTCTTT.